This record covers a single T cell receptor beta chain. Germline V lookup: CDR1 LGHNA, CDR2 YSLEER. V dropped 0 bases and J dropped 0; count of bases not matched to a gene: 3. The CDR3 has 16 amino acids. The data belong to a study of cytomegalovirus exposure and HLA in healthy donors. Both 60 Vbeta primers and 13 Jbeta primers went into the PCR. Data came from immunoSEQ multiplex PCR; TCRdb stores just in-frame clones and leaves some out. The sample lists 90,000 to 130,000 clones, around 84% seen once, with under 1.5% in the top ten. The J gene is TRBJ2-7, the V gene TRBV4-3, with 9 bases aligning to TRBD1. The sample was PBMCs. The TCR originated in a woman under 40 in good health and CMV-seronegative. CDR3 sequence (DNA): TGCGCCAGCAGCCAAGACCCGGGACAGGGCTCCTACGAGCAGTACTTC. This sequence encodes CASSQDPGQGSYEQYF.